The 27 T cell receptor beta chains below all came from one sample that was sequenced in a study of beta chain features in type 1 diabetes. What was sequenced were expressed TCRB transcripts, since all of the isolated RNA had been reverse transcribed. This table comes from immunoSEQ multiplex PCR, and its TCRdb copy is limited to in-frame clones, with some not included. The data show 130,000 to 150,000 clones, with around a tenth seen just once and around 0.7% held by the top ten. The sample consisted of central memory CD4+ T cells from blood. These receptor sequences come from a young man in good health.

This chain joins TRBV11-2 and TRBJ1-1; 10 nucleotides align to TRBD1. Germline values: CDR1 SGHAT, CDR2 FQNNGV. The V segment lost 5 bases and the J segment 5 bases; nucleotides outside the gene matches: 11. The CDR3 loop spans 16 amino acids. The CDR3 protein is CASSLGTGVGRTEAFF. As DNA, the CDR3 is TGTGCCAGCAGCCTCGGGACAGGGGTCGGGAGGACTGAAGCTTTCTTT. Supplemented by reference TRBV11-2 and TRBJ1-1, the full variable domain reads EAGVAQSPRYKIIEKRQSVAFWCNPISGHATLYWYQQILGQGPKLLIQFQNNGVVDDSQLPKDRFSAERLKGVDSTLKIQPAKLEDSAVYLCASSLGTGVGRTEAFFGQGTRLTVV.

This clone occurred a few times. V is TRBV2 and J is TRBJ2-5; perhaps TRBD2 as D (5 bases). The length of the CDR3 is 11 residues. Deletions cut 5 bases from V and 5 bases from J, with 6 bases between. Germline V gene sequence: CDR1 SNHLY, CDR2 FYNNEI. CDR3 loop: CASSSGETQYF. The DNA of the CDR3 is TGTGCCAGCAGTTCGGGGGAGACCCAGTACTTC.

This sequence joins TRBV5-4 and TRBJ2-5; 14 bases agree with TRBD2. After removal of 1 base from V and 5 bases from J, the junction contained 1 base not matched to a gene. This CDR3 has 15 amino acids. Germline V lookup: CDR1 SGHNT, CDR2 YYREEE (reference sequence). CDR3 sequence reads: CASSLRTSGGETQYF. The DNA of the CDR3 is TGTGCCAGCAGCTTGCGGACTAGCGGGGGGGAGACCCAGTACTTC.

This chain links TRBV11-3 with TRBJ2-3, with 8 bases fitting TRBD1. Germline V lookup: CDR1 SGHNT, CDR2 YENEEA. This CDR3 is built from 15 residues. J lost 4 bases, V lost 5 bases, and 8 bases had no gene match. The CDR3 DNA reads TGTGCCAGCAGCCCAGGGGGCGAGGGGCCAGATACGCAGTATTTT. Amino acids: CASSPGGEGPDTQYF.

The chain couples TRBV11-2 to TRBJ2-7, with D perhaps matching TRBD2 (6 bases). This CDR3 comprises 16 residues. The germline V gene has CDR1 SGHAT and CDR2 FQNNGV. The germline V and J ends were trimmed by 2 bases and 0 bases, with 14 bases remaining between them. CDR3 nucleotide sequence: TGTGCCAGCAGCTTATCATCGGACTACTTCTCCTACGAGCAGTACTTC. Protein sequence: CASSLSSDYFSYEQYF.

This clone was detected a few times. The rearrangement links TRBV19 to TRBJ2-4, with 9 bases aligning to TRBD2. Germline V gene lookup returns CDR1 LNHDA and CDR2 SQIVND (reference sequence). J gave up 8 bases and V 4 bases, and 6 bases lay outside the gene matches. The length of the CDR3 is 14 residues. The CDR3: CASSSGGALDIQYF. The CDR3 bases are TGTGCCAGTAGTAGCGGGGGGGCGTTAGACATTCAGTACTTC.

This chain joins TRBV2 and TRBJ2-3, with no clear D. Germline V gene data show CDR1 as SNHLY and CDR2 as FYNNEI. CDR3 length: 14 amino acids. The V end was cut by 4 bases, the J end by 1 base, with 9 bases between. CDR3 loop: CASSVPPGTDTQYF. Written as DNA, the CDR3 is TGTGCCAGCAGTGTCCCCCCGGGCACAGATACGCAGTATTTT.

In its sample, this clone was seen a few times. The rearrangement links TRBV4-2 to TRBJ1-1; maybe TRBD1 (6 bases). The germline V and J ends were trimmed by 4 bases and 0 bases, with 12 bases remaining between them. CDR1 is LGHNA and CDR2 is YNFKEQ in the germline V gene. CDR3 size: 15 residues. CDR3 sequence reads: CASSRGQNMNTEAFF. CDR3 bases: TGTGCCAGCAGCCGGGGGCAGAACATGAACACTGAAGCTTTCTTT.

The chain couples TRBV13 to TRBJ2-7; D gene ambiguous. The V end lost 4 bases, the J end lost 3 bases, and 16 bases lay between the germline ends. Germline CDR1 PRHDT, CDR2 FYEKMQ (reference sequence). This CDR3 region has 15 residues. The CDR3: CASSSSRVQFYEQYF. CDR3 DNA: TGTGCCAGCAGCTCGTCCCGGGTCCAATTCTACGAGCAGTACTTC. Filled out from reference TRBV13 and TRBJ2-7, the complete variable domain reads AAGVIQSPRHLIKEKRETATLKCYPIPRHDTVYWYQQGPGQDPQFLISFYEKMQSDKGSIPDRFSAQQFSDYHSELNMSSLELGDSALYFCASSSSRVQFYEQYFGPGTRLTVT.

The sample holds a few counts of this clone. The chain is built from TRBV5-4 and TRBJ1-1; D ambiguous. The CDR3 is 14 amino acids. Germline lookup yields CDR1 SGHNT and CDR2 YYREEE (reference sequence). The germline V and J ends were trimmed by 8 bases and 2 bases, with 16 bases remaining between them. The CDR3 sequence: CASTYDQRNTEAFF. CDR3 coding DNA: TGTGCCAGTACCTACGACCAGCGCAACACTGAAGCTTTCTTT.

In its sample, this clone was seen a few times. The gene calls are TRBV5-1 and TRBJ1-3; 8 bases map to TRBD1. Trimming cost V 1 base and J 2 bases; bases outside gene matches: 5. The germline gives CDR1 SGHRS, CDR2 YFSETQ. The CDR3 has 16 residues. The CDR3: CASSLIAGGAGNTIYF. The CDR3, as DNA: TGCGCCAGCAGCTTGATTGCAGGGGGCGCTGGAAACACCATATATTTT.

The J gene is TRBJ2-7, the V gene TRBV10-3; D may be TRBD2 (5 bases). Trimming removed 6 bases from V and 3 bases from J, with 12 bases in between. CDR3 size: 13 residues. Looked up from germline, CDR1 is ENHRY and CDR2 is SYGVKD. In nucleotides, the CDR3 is TGTGCCATCAGGGACTCAGCAAGCTACGAGCAGTACTTC. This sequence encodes CAIRDSASYEQYF.

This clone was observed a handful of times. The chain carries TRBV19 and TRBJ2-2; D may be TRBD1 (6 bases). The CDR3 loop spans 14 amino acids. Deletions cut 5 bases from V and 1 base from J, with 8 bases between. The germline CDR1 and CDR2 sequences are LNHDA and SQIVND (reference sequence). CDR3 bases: TGTGCCAGTAGTCCGGACAGGAACACCGGGGAGCTGTTTTTT. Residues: CASSPDRNTGELFF.

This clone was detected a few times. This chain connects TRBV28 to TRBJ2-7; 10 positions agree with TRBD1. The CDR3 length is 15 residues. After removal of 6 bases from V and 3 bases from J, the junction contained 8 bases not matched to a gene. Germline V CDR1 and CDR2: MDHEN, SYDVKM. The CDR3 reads CASRGGQGIGYEQYF. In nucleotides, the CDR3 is TGTGCCAGCAGGGGGGGACAGGGGATTGGCTACGAGCAGTACTTC.

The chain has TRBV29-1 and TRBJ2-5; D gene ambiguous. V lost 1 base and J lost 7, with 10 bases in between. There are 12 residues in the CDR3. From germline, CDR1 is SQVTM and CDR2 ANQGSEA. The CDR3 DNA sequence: TGCAGCGTTGAAGGGGCCCGTCGGACCCAGTACTTC. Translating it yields CSVEGARRTQYF.

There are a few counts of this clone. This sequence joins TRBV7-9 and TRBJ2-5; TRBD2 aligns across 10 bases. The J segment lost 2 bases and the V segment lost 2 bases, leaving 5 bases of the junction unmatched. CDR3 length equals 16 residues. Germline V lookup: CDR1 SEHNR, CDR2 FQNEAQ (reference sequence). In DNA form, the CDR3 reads TGTGCCAGCAGCTTACCTAGCGGGGGCCAACAAGAGACCCAGTACTTC. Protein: CASSLPSGGQQETQYF.

CDR3 bases: TGTGCCAGCAGCTTAGTTGGGACAGGGAGGGACGAGCAGTACTTC. It is translated as CASSLVGTGRDEQYF. The chain carries TRBV7-2 and TRBJ2-7; 9 bases match TRBD1. Trimming took 1 base from V and 5 from J; bases not matched to a gene: 6. CDR1 and CDR2 from the germline V gene are SGHTA and FQGNSA. This CDR3 spans 15 amino acids.

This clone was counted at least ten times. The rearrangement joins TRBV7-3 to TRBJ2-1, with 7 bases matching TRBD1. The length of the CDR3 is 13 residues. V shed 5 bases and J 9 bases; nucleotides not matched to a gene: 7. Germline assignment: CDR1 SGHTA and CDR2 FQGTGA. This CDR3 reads CASSHKGGFEQFF. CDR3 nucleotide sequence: TGTGCCAGCAGCCACAAAGGGGGCTTTGAGCAGTTCTTC.

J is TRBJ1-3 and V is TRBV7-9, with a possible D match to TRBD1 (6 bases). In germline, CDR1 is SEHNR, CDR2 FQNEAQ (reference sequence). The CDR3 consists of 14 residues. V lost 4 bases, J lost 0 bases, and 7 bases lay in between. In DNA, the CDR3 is TGTGCCAGCAGCTGGGACAACTCTGGAAACACCATATATTTT. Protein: CASSWDNSGNTIYF. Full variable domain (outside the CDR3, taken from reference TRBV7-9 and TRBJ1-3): DTGVSQNPRHKITKRGQNVTFRCDPISEHNRLYWYRQTLGQGPEFLTYFQNEAQLEKSRLLSDRFSAERPKGSFSTLEIQRTEQGDSAMYLCASSWDNSGNTIYFGEGSWLTVV.

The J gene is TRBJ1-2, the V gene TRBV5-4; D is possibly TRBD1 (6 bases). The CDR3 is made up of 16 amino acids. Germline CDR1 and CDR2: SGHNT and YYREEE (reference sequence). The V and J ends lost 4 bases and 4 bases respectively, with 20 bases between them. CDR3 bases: TGTGCCAGCAGCCAGAGCAGGGCCAAGGGGGTCTATGGCTACACCTTC. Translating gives CASSQSRAKGVYGYTF.

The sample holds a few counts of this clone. DNA for the CDR3: TGTGCCAGCAGCACCGGGACAGGGTCCTACAATGAGCAGTTCTTC. Protein sequence: CASSTGTGSYNEQFF. J is TRBJ2-1 and V is TRBV11-3; 9 positions agree with TRBD1. Germline V gene lookup returns CDR1 SGHNT and CDR2 YENEEA. J was trimmed by 1 base and V by 5 bases; bases with no gene match: 3. This CDR3 has 15 residues.

The CDR3: CASRTNTNTGELFF. The CDR3 coding sequence is TGTGCCAGCCGTACCAACACGAACACCGGGGAGCTGTTTTTT. The V gene is TRBV7-2, the J gene TRBJ2-2; D remains unclear. V was cut by 8 bases and J by 0 bases, with 10 bases left in between. There are 14 residues in the CDR3. The germline V gene has CDR1 SGHTA and CDR2 FQGNSA.

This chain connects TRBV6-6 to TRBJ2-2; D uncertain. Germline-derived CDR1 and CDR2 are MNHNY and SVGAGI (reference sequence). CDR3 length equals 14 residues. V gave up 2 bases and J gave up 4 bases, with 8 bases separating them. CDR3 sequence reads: CASSYVVGTGELFF. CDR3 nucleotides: TGTGCCAGCAGTTACGTAGTTGGCACCGGGGAGCTGTTTTTT.

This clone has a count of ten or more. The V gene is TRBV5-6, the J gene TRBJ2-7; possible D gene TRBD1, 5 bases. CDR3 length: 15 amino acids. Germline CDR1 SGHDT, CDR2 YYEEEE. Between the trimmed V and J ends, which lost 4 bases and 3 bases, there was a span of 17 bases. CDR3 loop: CASSPGEGVLYEQYF. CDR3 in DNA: TGTGCCAGCAGCCCTGGGGAAGGGGTGCTCTACGAGCAGTACTTC.

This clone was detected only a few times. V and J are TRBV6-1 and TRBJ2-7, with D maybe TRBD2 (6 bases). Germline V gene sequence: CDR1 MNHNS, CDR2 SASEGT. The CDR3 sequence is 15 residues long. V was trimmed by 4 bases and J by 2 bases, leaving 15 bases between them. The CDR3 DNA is TGTGCCAGCAGTGTCGGGAGCGTGCCAACCTACGAGCAGTACTTC. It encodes CASSVGSVPTYEQYF.

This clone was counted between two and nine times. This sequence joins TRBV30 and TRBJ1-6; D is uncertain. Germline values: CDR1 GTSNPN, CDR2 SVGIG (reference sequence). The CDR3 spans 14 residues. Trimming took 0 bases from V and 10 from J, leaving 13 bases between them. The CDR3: CAWSVRSGRSPLHF. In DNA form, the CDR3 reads TGTGCCTGGAGTGTAAGGTCAGGCCGGTCACCCCTCCACTTT.

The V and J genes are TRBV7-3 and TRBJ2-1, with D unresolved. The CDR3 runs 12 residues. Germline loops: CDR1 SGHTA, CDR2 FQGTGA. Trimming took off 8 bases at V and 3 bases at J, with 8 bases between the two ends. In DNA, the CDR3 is TGTGCCAGCGGCGACTTCTACAATGAGCAGTTCTTC. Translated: CASGDFYNEQFF.